This is a list of T cell receptor beta chains from one sample in a study of a mutant IDH1 vaccine in newly diagnosed glioma. TCRdb keeps only in-frame clones here, not all; method: immunoSEQ multiplex PCR. Among more than 60,000 clones listed, roughly 71% were seen once. Antigens of these TCRs are unknown. Sequenced here: PBMCs, sampled from a glioma patient whose treatment included an IDH1 peptide vaccine. Receptors were obtained from a man in his forties or fifties with glioma. Each CDR3 is given with its conserved first and last residue. The order of the fields is clone size, D gene, J gene, V gene, CDR3 DNA, CDR3 protein. A D gene is named only where the DNA matches it firmly. Rows may omit the clone size; those that give it use once, few, many or a size class.

.,TRBD2,TRBJ2-1,TRBV4-1,TGCGCCAGCAGCCAGAGAGCGGGGGGCTACAATGAGCAGTTCTTC,CASSQRAGGYNEQFF
.,.,TRBJ1-4,TRBV7-2,TGTGCCAGCAGCCCCAAGCGGGGACTAACTAATGAAAAACTGTTTTTT,CASSPKRGLTNEKLFF
.,.,TRBJ1-2,TRBV5-4,TGTGCCAGCAGAAGTGGAGCGCAGGGCGATGGCTATGGCTACACCTTC,CASRSGAQGDGYGYTF
.,.,TRBJ1-2,TRBV25-1,TGTGCCAGCTCACGGGAGGGTGGCTACACCTTC,CASSREGGYTF
once,.,TRBJ2-7,TRBV19,TGTGCCAGTAGTATAAACCCTCGTTCCTACGAGCAGTACTTC,CASSINPRSYEQYF
.,.,TRBJ1-1,TRBV2,TGTGCCAGCAGTGAAGCGAGTTCGGGGACCACTGAAGCTTTCTTT,CASSEASSGTTEAFF
.,.,TRBJ2-7,TRBV2,TGTGCCAGCTCCCGGTTGACGGCGAACGAGCAGTACTTC,CASSRLTANEQYF
once,TRBD1,TRBJ1-2,TRBV30,TGTGCCTGGAGTGAAGTCGTGGCAGGGGGCACGGGCTACACCTTC,CAWSEVVAGGTGYTF
once,.,TRBJ1-3,TRBV20-1,TGCAGTGCTAGGTCGGGAAACACCATATATTTT,CSARSGNTIYF
.,TRBD2,TRBJ2-5,TRBV30,TGTGCCTGGGCGGGGGGTCTTTCTCAAGAGACCCAGTACTTC,CAWAGGLSQETQYF
.,.,TRBJ2-3,TRBV5-4,TGTGCCAGCAGCTTGGACAGTCCAGATACGCAGTATTTT,CASSLDSPDTQYF
.,.,TRBJ1-1,TRBV10-3,TGTGCCATCAGTGCCCAGAGGGACACTGAAGCTTTCTTT,CAISAQRDTEAFF
many,TRBD1,TRBJ1-6,TRBV13,TGTGCCAGCAGCGTATCTACAGGGGTGAAAAATTCACCCCTCCACTTT,CASSVSTGVKNSPLHF
once,.,TRBJ1-3,TRBV30,TGTGCCGGGAACCCGGGCCGTGGAAACACCATATATTTT,CAGNPGRGNTIYF
few,.,TRBJ1-1,TRBV29-1,TGCAGCGTTGAGGGACAAATGAACACTGAAGCTTTCTTT,CSVEGQMNTEAFF
.,TRBD1,TRBJ1-1,TRBV29-1,TGCAGCGTTGCACAGGGGCTCCGCACTGAAGCTTTCTTT,CSVAQGLRTEAFF
few,.,TRBJ2-2,TRBV9,TGTGCCAGCAGCGTAGGACGGACCGGGGAGCTGTTTTTT,CASSVGRTGELFF
medium-sized,.,TRBJ2-7,TRBV7-9,TGTGCCAGCAGCTTATCGGGACGGGGAAGTAGGACCTACGAGCAGTACTTC,CASSLSGRGSRTYEQYF
.,.,TRBJ2-2,TRBV7-8,TGTGCCAGCAGCTCCGGGACTGTGAACACCGGGGAGCTGTTTTTT,CASSSGTVNTGELFF
.,TRBD1,TRBJ1-1,TRBV5-1,TGCGCCAGCAGCACGGGGACAGGGGAGAACACTGAAGCTTTCTTT,CASSTGTGENTEAFF
.,TRBD1,TRBJ2-2,TRBV29-1,TGCAGCGTTGAGGTCAGGGGGACGAACACCGGGGAGCTGTTTTTT,CSVEVRGTNTGELFF
.,.,TRBJ2-3,TRBV5-4,TGTGCCAGCAGCGCGGGACAGCCTAGCACAGATACGCAGTATTTT,CASSAGQPSTDTQYF
.,.,TRBJ2-1,TRBV15,TGTGCCACCAGCAGAGATAATAAGCGCGATGAGCAGTTCTTC,CATSRDNKRDEQFF
.,TRBD1,TRBJ1-1,TRBV7-2,TGTGCCAGCAGCCTCCAGGTCAGGGGGACTGAAGCTTTCTTT,CASSLQVRGTEAFF
few,.,TRBJ1-2,TRBV5-5,TGTGCCAGCAGCACGCTACCTGGGGGCGCGGGAGGCTACACCTTC,CASSTLPGGAGGYTF
.,TRBD1,TRBJ2-5,TRBV6-6,TGTGCCAGTTGGACAGGGCGAGAGACCCAGTACTTC,CASWTGRETQYF
.,.,TRBJ2-7,TRBV7-2,TGTGCCAGCAGCCCCACCGGGCCTCCCCGTCTCCACGAGCAGTACTTC,CASSPTGPPRLHEQYF
.,TRBD1,TRBJ1-1,TRBV2,TGTGCCAGCACCTTACAGGGGGGCACTGAAGCTTTCTTT,CASTLQGGTEAFF
.,.,TRBJ1-1,TRBV7-8,TGTGCCAGCCTAATGATGGCCGACACTGAAGCTTTCTTT,CASLMMADTEAFF
.,TRBD2,TRBJ2-3,TRBV7-2,TGTGCCAGCAGCTTAAAGCGGGGGGATACGCAGTATTTT,CASSLKRGDTQYF
.,.,TRBJ1-1,TRBV7-9,TGTGCCAGCAGCTTAATCGGAAATTGGGCTGAAGCTTTCTTT,CASSLIGNWAEAFF
.,.,TRBJ1-1,TRBV19,TGTGCCAGTAGTACTTCCAGGGTCCGTTCGAACACTGAAGCTTTCTTT,CASSTSRVRSNTEAFF
.,.,TRBJ1-3,TRBV19,TGTGCCAGTAGTAAAGATTCTGGAAACACCATATATTTT,CASSKDSGNTIYF
.,TRBD2,TRBJ2-1,TRBV6-5,TGTGCCAGCTTAGCGGGGGGCGGCTCCTACAATGAGCAGTTCTTC,CASLAGGGSYNEQFF
.,.,TRBJ1-1,TRBV6-5,TGTGCCAGCAGCCGACCGGGCTCCACTGAAGCTTTCTTT,CASSRPGSTEAFF
few,.,TRBJ1-2,TRBV18,TGTGCCAGCTCACCGCCCGACAGGCGATCGACCTTC,CASSPPDRRSTF
.,.,TRBJ1-5,TRBV6-1,TGTGCCAGCACCCGGAGTGGGGAGCCCCAGCATTTT,CASTRSGEPQHF
.,.,TRBJ1-3,TRBV21-1,TGTGCCAGCAGCAGCGTGGGGGCTTTCTCTGGAAACACCATATATTTT,CASSSVGAFSGNTIYF
.,.,TRBJ1-1,TRBV21-1,TGTGCCAGCAGCGGCCGGCCAGGGCCTGGAGACACTGAAGCTTTCTTT,CASSGRPGPGDTEAFF
.,.,TRBJ2-7,TRBV5-6,TGTGCCAGCAGCTTGTTAGGATCCGACGAGCAGTACTTC,CASSLLGSDEQYF
.,.,TRBJ2-3,TRBV25-1,TGTGCCAGCGGACCCGAGGGGGGCCACGATACGCAGTATTTT,CASGPEGGHDTQYF
.,TRBD1,TRBJ2-1,TRBV19,TGTGCCAGTAGTGGTCGGACAGGTCCCAATGAGCAGTTCTTC,CASSGRTGPNEQFF
.,.,TRBJ1-5,TRBV4-3,TGCGCCAGCAGCCAAGATAGCAATCAGCCCCAGCATTTT,CASSQDSNQPQHF
.,.,TRBJ1-2,TRBV7-8,TGTGCCAGCAGCTATGGGGCCCCAGATAGTGGCTACACCTTC,CASSYGAPDSGYTF
.,.,TRBJ1-1,TRBV6-1,TGTGCCAGCAGTGAGGGGGCGCACACTGAAGCTTTCTTT,CASSEGAHTEAFF
.,TRBD1,TRBJ2-7,TRBV6-6,TGTGCCAGCAACGCAGGGGGCGAGCAGTACTTC,CASNAGGEQYF
.,.,TRBJ1-1,TRBV5-6,TGTGCGAAAGATGGAAGGGACGGCGAGGATGAAGCTTTCTTT,CAKDGRDGEDEAFF